This T cell receptor beta chain stems from a study of T cells in narcolepsy. Assay: immunoSEQ multiplex PCR; the TCRdb copy retains only in-frame clones and omits some. The sample holds 27,000 or so clones, about 89% seen once. The sample taken for sequencing was CD45RA- memory CD4+ T cells from PBMCs. This clonotype originated in a human donor with narcolepsy.

The CDR3 region has the DNA TGTGCCACCGGACACTACACCACTTACAATGAGCAGTTCTTC. Encoded protein: CATGHYTTYNEQFF. This sequence joins TRBV5-4 and TRBJ2-1; possibly TRBD1 for D (5 bases). CDR1 and CDR2 (germline): SGHNT, YYREEE (reference sequence). V lost 9 bases, J lost 4 bases, and 17 bases lay in between. This CDR3 region has 14 residues.